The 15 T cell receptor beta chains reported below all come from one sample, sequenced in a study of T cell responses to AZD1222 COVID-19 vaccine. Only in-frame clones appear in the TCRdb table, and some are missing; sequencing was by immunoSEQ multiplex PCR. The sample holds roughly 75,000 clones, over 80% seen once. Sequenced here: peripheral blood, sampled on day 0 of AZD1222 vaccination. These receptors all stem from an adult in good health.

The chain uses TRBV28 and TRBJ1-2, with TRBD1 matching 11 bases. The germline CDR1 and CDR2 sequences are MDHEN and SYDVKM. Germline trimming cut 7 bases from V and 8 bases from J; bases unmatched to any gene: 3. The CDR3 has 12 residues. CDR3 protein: CASTRTGGGYTF. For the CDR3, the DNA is TGTGCCAGCACCCGGACAGGGGGCGGCTACACCTTC.

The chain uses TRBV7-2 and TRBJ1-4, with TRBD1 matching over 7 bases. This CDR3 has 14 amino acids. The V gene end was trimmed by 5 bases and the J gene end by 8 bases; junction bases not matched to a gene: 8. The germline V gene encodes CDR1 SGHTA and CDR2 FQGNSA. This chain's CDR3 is CASSPLTGSEKLFF. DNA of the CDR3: TGTGCCAGCAGCCCACTGACAGGGTCCGAAAAACTGTTTTTT.

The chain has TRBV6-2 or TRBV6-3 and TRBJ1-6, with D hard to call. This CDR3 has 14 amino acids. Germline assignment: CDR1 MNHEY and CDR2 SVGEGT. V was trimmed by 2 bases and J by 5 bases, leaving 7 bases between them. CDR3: CASSYRTNNSPLHF. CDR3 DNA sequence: TGTGCCAGCAGTTACAGGACGAATAATTCACCCCTCCACTTT.

CDR3 sequence (DNA): TGTGCCAGCATCCTGGTCACTGAAGCTTTCTTT. It yields the protein CASILVTEAFF. V gene TRBV12-3 or TRBV12-4 combines with J gene TRBJ1-1; no firm D call. The CDR3 has 11 amino acids. Deletions cut 7 bases from V and 4 bases from J, with 7 bases between.

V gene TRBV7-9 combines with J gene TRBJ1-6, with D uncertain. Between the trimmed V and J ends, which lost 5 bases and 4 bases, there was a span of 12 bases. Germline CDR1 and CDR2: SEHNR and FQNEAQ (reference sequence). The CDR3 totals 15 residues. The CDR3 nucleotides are TGTGCCAGCAGCCAAGACCCCGGGTATAATTCACCCCTCCACTTT. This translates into CASSQDPGYNSPLHF. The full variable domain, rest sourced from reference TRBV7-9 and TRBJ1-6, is DTGVSQNPRHKITKRGQNVTFRCDPISEHNRLYWYRQTLGQGPEFLTYFQNEAQLEKSRLLSDRFSAERPKGSFSTLEIQRTEQGDSAMYLCASSQDPGYNSPLHFGNGTRLTVT.

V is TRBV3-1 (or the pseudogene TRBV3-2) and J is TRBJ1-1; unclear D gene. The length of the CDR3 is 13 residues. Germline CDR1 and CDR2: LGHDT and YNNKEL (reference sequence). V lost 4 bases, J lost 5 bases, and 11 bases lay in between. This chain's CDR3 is CASSRGEGTEAFF. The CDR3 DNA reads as TGTGCCAGCAGCCGTGGGGAAGGAACTGAAGCTTTCTTT.

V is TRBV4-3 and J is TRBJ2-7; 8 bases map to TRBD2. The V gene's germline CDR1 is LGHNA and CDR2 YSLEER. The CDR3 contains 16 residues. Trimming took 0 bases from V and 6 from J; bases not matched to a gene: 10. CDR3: CASSQDAAAGVLEQYF. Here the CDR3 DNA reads TGCGCCAGCAGCCAAGACGCCGCAGCGGGGGTCCTCGAGCAGTACTTC.

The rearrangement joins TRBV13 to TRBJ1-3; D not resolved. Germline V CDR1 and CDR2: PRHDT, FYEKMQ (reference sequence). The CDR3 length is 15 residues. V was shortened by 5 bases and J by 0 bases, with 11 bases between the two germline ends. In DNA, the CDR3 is TGTGCCAGCAGCCCTGCGGGGAGCTCTGGAAACACCATATATTTT. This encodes CASSPAGSSGNTIYF.

The DNA of the CDR3 is TGCGCCAGCAGCCTTAGACTAGACACAGATACGCAGTATTTT. The encoded protein is CASSLRLDTDTQYF. This sequence joins TRBV5-1 and TRBJ2-3; D might be TRBD2 (6 bases). The CDR3 length is 14 residues. Germline V gene data show CDR1 as SGHRS and CDR2 as YFSETQ. V was clipped by 4 bases and J by 2 bases, with 11 bases between them.

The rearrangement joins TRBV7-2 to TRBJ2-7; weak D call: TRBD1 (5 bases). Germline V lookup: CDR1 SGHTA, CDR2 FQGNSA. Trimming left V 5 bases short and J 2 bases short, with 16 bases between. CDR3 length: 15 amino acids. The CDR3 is CASSPLWTQTYEQYF. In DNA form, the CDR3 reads TGTGCCAGCAGCCCCTTATGGACACAGACCTACGAGCAGTACTTC.

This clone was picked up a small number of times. CDR3 sequence: CASSPQGQGYEKLFF. The CDR3 coding sequence is TGTGCCAGCAGCCCCCAGGGACAGGGATATGAAAAACTGTTTTTT. The rearrangement joins TRBV7-9 to TRBJ1-4, with 9 bases identical to TRBD1. Germline CDR1 SEHNR, CDR2 FQNEAQ (reference sequence). Trimming at V came to 5 bases and at J to 6 bases, leaving 7 bases not matched to a gene. This CDR3 has 15 amino acids. Complete variable domain (other parts from reference TRBV7-9 and TRBJ1-4): DTGVSQNPRHKITKRGQNVTFRCDPISEHNRLYWYRQTLGQGPEFLTYFQNEAQLEKSRLLSDRFSAERPKGSFSTLEIQRTEQGDSAMYLCASSPQGQGYEKLFFGSGTQLSVL.

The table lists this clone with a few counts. The CDR3 reads CASSLGVQETQYF. Written as DNA, the CDR3 is TGTGCCAGCAGCTTGGGAGTACAAGAGACCCAGTACTTC. The rearrangement joins TRBV5-8 to TRBJ2-5; D not resolved. The V end was cut by 0 bases, the J end by 2 bases, with 5 bases between. In germline, CDR1 is SGHTS, CDR2 YDEGEE. The CDR3 has 13 residues.

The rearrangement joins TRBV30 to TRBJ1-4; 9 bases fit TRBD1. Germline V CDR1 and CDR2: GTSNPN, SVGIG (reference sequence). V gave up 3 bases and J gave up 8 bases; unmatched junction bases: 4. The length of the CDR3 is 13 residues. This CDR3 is CAWRPGQGEKLFF. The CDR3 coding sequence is TGTGCCTGGAGACCGGGACAGGGAGAAAAACTGTTTTTT.

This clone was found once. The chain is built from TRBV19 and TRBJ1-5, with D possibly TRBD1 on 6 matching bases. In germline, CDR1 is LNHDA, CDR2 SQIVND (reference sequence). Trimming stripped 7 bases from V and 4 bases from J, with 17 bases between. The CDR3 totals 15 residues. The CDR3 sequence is CASNLRGAGNQPQHF. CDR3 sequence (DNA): TGTGCCAGTAACCTTCGGGGGGCTGGGAATCAGCCCCAGCATTTT.

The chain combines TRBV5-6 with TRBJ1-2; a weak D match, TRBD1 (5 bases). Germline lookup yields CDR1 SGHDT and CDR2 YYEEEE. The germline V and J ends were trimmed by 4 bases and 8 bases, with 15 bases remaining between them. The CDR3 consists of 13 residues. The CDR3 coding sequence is TGTGCCAGCAGCCCCAATCTGGGGGAAGGCTACACCTTC. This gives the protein CASSPNLGEGYTF.